The present T cell receptor (beta chain) was sequenced within a study of immune cell composition in non-small cell lung cancer. Study background: Lung adenocarcinoma or squamous carcinoma made up most tumours.

Genomic DNA came from frozen unsorted single-cell suspensions. Produced via immunoSEQ multiplex PCR; TCRdb's table is partial and in-frame only. The sample has about 4,900 clones; around 76% are singletons. As for this clone: As yet, its antigen is unknown.

Study-level results: Top 10 clone scores and clonality were higher in squamous than adenocarcinoma. Smoking pack-years did not significantly correlate with tumour TCR-beta clonality.

The CDR3 runs to 15 residues. Germline V lookup: CDR1 MNHNS, CDR2 SASEGT. V was clipped by 3 bases and J by 2 bases; unmatched bases: 6. The sequenced sample was lung tumor tissue. The V and J genes are TRBV6-1 and TRBJ2-7, with TRBD1 identical over 8 bases. The TCR sequence derives from a human donor with non-small cell lung cancer. CDR3 region: CASSEKDRATYEQYF. DNA for the CDR3: TGTGCCAGCAGTGAGAAGGACAGGGCTACCTACGAGCAGTACTTC.